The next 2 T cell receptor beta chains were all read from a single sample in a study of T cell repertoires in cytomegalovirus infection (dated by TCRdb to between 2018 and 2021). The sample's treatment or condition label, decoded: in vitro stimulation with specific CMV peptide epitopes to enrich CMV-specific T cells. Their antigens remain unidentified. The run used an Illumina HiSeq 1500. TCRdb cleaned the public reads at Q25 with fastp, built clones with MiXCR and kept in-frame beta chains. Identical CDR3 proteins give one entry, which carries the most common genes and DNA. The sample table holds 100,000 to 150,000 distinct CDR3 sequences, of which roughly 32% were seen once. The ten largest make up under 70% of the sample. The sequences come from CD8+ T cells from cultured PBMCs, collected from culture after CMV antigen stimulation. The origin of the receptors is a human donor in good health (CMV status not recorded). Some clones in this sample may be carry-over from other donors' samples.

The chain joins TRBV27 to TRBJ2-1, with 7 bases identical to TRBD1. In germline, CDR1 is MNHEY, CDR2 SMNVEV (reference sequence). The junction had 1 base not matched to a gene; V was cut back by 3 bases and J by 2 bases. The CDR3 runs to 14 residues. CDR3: CASSLGTAYNEQFF. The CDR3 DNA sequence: TGTGCCAGCAGTTTGGGGACAGCCTACAATGAGCAGTTCTTC.

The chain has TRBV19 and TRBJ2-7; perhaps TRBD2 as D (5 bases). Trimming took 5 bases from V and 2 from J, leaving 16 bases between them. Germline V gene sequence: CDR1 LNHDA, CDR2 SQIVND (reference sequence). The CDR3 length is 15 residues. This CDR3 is CASSSNGGLAYEQYF. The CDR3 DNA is TGTGCCAGTAGTTCGAACGGCGGGCTAGCCTACGAGCAGTACTTC.